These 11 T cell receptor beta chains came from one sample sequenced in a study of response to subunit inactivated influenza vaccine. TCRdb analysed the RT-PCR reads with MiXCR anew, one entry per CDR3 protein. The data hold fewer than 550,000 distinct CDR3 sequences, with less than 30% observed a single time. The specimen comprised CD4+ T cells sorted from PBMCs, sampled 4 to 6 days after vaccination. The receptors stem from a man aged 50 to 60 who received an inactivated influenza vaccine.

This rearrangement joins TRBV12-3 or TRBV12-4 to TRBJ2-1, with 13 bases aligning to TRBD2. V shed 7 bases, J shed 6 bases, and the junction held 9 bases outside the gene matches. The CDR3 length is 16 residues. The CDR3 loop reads CASTAWGTSGANEQFF. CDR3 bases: TGTGCCAGCACTGCCTGGGGGACTAGCGGGGCCAATGAGCAGTTCTTC.

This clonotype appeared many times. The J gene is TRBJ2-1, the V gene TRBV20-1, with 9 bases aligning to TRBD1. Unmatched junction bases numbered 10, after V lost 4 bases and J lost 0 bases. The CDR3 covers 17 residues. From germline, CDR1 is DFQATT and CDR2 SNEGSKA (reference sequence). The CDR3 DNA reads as TGCAGTGCTACCCGGGACAGGGCGTCGAGCTCCTACAATGAGCAGTTCTTC. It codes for CSATRDRASSSYNEQFF.

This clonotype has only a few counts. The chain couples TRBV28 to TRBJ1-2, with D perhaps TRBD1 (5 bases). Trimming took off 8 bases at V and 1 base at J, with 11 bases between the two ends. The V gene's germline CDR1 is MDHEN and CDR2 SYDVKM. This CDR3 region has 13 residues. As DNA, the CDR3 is TGTGCCAGCCAAATAGACAGTAACTATGGCTACACCTTC. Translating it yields CASQIDSNYGYTF.

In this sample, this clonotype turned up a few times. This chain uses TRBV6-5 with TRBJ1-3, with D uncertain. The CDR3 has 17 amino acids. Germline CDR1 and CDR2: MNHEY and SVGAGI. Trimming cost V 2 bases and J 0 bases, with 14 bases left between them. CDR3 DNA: TGTGCCAGCAGTTACCGATGGTCAGGACCCTCTGGAAACACCATATATTTT. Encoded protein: CASSYRWSGPSGNTIYF.

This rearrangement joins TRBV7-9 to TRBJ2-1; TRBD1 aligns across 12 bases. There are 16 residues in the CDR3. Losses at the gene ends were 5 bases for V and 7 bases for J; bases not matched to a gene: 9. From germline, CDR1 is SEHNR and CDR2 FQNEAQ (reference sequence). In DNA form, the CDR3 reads TGTGCCAGCAGCCCCATGGGACAGGGGGCGTTGAATGAGCAGTTCTTC. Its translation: CASSPMGQGALNEQFF.

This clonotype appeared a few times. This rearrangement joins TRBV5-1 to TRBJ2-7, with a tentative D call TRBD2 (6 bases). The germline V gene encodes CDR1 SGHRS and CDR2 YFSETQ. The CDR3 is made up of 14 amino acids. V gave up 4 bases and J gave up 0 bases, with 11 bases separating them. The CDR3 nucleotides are TGCGCCAGCAGCCCGGAGGGCCACTCCTACGAGCAGTACTTC. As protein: CASSPEGHSYEQYF.

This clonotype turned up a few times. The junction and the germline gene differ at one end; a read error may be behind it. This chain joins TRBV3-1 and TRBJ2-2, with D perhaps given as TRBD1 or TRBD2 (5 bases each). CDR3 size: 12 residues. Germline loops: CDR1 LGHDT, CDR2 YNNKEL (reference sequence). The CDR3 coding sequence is TGTGCCAGCAGCCAAGATTTCGGGGCGCTGTTTTTT. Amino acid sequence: CASSQDFGALFF.

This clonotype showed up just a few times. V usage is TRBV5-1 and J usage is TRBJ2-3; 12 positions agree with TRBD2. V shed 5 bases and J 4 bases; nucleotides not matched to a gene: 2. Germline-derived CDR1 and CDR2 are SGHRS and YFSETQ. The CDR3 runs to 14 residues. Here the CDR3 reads CASSGLAGSDTQYF. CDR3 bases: TGCGCCAGCAGTGGACTAGCGGGATCAGATACGCAGTATTTT. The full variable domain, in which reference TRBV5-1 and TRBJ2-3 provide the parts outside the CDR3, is KAGVTQTPRYLIKTRGQQVTLSCSPISGHRSVSWYQQTPGQGLQFLFEYFSETQRNKGNFPGRFSGRQFSNSRSEMNVSTLELGDSALYLCASSGLAGSDTQYFGPGTRLTVL.

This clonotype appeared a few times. CDR3 loop: CASSFYQGEETQYF. The CDR3 DNA reads TGTGCCAGCAGTTTCTACCAGGGTGAAGAGACCCAGTACTTC. The genes are TRBV12-3 or TRBV12-4 and TRBJ2-5, with D possibly matching TRBD1 (5 bases). The CDR3 runs 14 residues. The ends were cut back, 3 bases at V and 3 bases at J, with 11 bases in the middle.

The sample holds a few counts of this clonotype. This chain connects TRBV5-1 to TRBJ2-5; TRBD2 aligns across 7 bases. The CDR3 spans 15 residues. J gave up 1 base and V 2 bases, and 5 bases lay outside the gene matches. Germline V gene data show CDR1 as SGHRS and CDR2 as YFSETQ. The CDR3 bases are TGCGCCAGCAGCTTACAACCGGGAGGCCAAGAGACCCAGTACTTC. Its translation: CASSLQPGGQETQYF.

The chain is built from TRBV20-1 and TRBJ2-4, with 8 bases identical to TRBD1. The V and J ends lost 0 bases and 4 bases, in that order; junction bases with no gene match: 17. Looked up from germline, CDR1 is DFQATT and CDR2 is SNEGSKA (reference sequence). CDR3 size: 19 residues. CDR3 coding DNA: TGCAGTGCTAGAGATCGGGCAGGGGGCGTCCTCGCCGAAAAAAACATTCAGTACTTC. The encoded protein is CSARDRAGGVLAEKNIQYF.